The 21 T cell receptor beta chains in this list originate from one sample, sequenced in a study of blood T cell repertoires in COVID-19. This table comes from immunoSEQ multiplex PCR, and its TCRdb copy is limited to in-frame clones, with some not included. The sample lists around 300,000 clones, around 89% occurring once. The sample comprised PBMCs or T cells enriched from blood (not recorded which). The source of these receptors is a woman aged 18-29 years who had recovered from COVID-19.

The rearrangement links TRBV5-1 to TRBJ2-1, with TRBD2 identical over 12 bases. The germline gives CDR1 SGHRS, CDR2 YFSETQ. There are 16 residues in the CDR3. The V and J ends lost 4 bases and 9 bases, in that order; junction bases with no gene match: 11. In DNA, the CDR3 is TGCGCCAGCAGCCTCCTAGCGGGGGGGCTTAGTAGTGAGCAGTTCTTC. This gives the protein CASSLLAGGLSSEQFF.

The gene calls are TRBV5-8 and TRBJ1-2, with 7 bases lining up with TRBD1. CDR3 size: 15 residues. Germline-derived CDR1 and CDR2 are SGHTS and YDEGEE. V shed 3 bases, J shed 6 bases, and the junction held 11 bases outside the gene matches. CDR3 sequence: CASSSTGASLHGYTF. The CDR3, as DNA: TGTGCCAGCAGCTCAACAGGGGCGTCTCTACATGGCTACACCTTC.

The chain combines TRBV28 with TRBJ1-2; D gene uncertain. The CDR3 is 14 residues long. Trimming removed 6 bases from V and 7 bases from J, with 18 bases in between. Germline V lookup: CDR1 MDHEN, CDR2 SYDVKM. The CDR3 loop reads CASSPQVLNTGYTF. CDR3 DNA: TGTGCCAGCAGCCCCCAGGTACTTAATACTGGCTACACCTTC.

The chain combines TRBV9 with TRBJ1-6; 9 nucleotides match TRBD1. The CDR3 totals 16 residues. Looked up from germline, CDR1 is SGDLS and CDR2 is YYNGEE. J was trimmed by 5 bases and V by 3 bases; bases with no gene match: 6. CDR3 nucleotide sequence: TGTGCCAGCAGCGCTCTAACAGGGGGCCATAATTCACCCCTCCACTTT. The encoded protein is CASSALTGGHNSPLHF. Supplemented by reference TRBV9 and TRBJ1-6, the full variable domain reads DSGVTQTPKHLITATGQRVTLRCSPRSGDLSVYWYQQSLDQGLQFLIQYYNGEERAKGNILERFSAQQFPDLHSELNLSSLELGDSALYFCASSALTGGHNSPLHFGNGTRLTVT.

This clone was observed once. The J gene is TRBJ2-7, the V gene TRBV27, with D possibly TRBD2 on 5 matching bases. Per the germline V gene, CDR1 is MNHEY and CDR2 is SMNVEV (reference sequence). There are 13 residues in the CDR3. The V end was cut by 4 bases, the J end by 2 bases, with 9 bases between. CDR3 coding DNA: TGTGCCAGCAGTTCCGGACTGACCTACGAGCAGTACTTC. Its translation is CASSSGLTYEQYF.

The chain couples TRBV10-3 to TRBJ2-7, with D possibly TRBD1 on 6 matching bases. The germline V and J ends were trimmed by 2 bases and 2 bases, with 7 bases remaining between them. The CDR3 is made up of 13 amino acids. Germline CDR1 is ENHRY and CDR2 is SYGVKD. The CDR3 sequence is CAISENRAYEQYF. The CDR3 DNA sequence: TGTGCCATCAGTGAGAACAGGGCCTACGAGCAGTACTTC.

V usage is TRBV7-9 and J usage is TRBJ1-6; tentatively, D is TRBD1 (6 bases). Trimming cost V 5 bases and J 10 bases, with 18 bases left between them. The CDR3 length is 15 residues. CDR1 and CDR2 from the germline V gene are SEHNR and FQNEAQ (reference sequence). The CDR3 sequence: CASSPADRLVSPLHF. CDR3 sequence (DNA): TGTGCCAGCAGCCCCGCAGACAGGCTCGTGTCACCCCTCCACTTT.

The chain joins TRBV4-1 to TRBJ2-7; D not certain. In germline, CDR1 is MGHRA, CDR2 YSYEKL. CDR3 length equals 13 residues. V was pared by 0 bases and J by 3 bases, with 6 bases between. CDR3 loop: CASSQEARYEQYF. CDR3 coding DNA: TGCGCCAGCAGCCAAGAAGCACGCTACGAGCAGTACTTC.

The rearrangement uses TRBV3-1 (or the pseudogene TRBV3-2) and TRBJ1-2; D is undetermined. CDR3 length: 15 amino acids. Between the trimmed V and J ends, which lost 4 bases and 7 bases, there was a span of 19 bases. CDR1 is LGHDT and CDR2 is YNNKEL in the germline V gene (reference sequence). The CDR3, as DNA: TGTGCCAGCAGCCTGGGAGTCCGCGGGTCAGGTGGCTACACCTTC. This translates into CASSLGVRGSGGYTF.

The CDR3 DNA reads TGCGCCAGCAGCTTGGCGGGGGGCCCGAGCTCTGGAAACACCATATATTTT. Translated, it gives CASSLAGGPSSGNTIYF. This chain joins TRBV5-1 and TRBJ1-3; D may be TRBD1 (6 bases). The CDR3 has 17 residues. Germline V gives CDR1 SGHRS, CDR2 YFSETQ. The V end was cut by 0 bases, the J end by 0 bases, with 13 bases between.

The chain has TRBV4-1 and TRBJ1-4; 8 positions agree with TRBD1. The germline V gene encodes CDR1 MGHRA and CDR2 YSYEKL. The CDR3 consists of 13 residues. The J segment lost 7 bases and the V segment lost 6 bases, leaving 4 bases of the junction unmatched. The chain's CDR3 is CASRRTGSEKLFF. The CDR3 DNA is TGCGCCAGCAGACGGACAGGGAGTGAAAAACTGTTTTTT.

CDR3 nucleotides: TGTGCCAGCAGATCCGGGACAGGGGATAACTATGGCTACACCTTC. This encodes CASRSGTGDNYGYTF. The chain employs TRBV27 and TRBJ1-2; 10 nucleotides line up with TRBD1. Germline assignment: CDR1 MNHEY and CDR2 SMNVEV (reference sequence). The trim removed 6 bases at V and 1 base at J, leaving 5 bases unmatched. This CDR3 has 15 amino acids.

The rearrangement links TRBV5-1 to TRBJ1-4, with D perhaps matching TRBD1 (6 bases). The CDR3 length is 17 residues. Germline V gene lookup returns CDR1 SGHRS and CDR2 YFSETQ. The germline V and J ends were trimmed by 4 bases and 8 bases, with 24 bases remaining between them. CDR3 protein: CASSARSQGLTQEKLFF. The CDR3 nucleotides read TGCGCCAGCAGCGCCAGATCACAGGGTTTAACCCAAGAAAAACTGTTTTTT.

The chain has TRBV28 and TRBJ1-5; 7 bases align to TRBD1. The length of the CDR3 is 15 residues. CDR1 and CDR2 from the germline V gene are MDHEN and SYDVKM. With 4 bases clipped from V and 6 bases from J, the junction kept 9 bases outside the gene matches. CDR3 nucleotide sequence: TGTGCCAGCAGTTCTCCGACAGGGCCTGGTCAGCCCCAGCATTTT. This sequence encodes CASSSPTGPGQPQHF. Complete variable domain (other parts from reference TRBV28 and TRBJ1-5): DVKVTQSSRYLVKRTGEKVFLECVQDMDHENMFWYRQDPGLGLRLIYFSYDVKMKEKGDIPEGYSVSREKKERFSLILESASTNQTSMYLCASSSPTGPGQPQHFGDGTRLSIL.

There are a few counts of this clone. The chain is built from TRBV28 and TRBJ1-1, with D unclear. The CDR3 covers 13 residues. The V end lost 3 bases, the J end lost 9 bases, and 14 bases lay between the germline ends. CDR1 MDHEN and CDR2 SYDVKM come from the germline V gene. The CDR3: CASSFPQLVQAFF. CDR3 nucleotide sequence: TGTGCCAGCAGTTTTCCGCAACTAGTTCAAGCTTTCTTT.

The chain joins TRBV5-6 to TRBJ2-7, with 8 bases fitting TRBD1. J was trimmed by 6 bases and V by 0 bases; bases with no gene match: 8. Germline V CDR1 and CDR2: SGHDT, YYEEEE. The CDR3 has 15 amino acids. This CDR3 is CASSLGLRGQVEQYF. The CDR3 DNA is TGTGCCAGCAGCTTGGGCCTCAGGGGGCAGGTCGAGCAGTACTTC. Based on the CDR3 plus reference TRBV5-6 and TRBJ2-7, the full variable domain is DAGVTQSPTHLIKTRGQQVTLRCSPKSGHDTVSWYQQALGQGPQFIFQYYEEEERQRGNFPDRFSGHQFPNYSSELNVNALLLGDSALYLCASSLGLRGQVEQYFGPGTRLTVT.

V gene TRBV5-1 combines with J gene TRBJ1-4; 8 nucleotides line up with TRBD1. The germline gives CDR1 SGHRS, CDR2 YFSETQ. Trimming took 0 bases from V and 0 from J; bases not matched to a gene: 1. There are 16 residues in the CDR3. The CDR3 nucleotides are TGCGCCAGCAGCTTGGGGGGACAGGCAACTAATGAAAAACTGTTTTTT. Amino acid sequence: CASSLGGQATNEKLFF. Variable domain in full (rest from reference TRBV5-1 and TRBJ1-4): KAGVTQTPRYLIKTRGQQVTLSCSPISGHRSVSWYQQTPGQGLQFLFEYFSETQRNKGNFPGRFSGRQFSNSRSEMNVSTLELGDSALYLCASSLGGQATNEKLFFGSGTQLSVL.

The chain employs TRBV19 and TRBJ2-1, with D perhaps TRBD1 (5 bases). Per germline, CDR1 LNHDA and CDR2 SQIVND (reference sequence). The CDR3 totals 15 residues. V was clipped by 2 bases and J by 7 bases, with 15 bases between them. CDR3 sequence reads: CASSISPGAGNEQFF. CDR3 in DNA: TGTGCCAGTAGTATATCGCCTGGGGCAGGGAATGAGCAGTTCTTC.

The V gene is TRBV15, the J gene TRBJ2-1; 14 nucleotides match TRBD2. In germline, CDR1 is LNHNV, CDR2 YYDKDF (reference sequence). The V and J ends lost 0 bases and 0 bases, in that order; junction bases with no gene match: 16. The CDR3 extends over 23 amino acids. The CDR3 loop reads CATSREPPGRLAGGLSSYNEQFF. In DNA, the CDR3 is TGTGCCACCAGCAGAGAGCCCCCCGGCCGACTAGCGGGGGGGCTTAGCTCCTACAATGAGCAGTTCTTC.

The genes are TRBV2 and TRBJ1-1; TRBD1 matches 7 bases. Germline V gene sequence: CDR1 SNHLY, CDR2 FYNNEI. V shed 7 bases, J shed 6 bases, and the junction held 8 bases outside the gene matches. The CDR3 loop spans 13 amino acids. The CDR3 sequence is CASTGTARAEAFF. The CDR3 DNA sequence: TGTGCCAGCACCGGGACAGCTCGCGCTGAAGCTTTCTTT.

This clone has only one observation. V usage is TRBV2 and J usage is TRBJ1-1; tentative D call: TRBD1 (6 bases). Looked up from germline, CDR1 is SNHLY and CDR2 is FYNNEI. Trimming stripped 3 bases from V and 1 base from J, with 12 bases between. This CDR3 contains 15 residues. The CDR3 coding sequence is TGTGCCAGCAGTGACGACACAGGGCCGAACACTGAAGCTTTCTTT. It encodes CASSDDTGPNTEAFF. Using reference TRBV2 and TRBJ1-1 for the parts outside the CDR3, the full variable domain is EPEVTQTPSHQVTQMGQEVILRCVPISNHLYFYWYRQILGQKVEFLVSFYNNEISEKSEIFDDQFSVERPDGSNFTLKIRSTKLEDSAMYFCASSDDTGPNTEAFFGQGTRLTVV.